These 9 T cell receptor beta chains were sequenced from one sample in a study of somatic mutations in cytotoxic T cells in rheumatoid arthritis. Assay: immunoSEQ multiplex PCR; the TCRdb copy retains only in-frame clones and omits some. The sample shows roughly 10,000 clones, around 80% of them seen only once. The sequenced sample consisted of CD8+ T cells sorted from blood. The receptors here all came from an adult with rheumatoid arthritis.

The rearrangement uses TRBV7-6 and TRBJ1-5, with 7 positions matching TRBD1. This CDR3 is 15 amino acids long. Germline lookup yields CDR1 SGHVS and CDR2 FNYEAQ. V gave up 5 bases and J gave up 3 bases; unmatched junction bases: 7. This chain's CDR3 is CASSEHRGNNQPQHF. The CDR3 DNA reads as TGTGCCAGCAGCGAACACAGGGGAAACAATCAGCCCCAGCATTTT.

V usage is TRBV28 and J usage is TRBJ2-3, with D maybe TRBD1 (6 bases). Per germline, CDR1 MDHEN and CDR2 SYDVKM. The V gene lost 3 bases and the J gene lost 0 bases, with 10 bases spanning the gap. This CDR3 is 15 amino acids long. As DNA, the CDR3 is TGTGCCAGCAGTTTCAGGGGCCCTAGCACAGATACGCAGTATTTT. It codes for CASSFRGPSTDTQYF.

This rearrangement joins TRBV7-9 to TRBJ1-4; tentative D call: TRBD1 (6 bases). Germline V gene data show CDR1 as SEHNR and CDR2 as FQNEAQ (reference sequence). The CDR3 spans 15 residues. V shed 7 bases and J shed 3 bases, with 15 bases lying between them. CDR3 in DNA: TGTGCCAGCATTGGGGGGGCTAGGGCTAATGAAAAACTGTTTTTT. This encodes CASIGGARANEKLFF.

The chain recombines TRBV28 with TRBJ1-5; D possibly corresponds to TRBD1 (5 bases). Trimming cost V 4 bases and J 4 bases, with 17 bases left between them. CDR1 is MDHEN, CDR2 SYDVKM, per germline. This CDR3 contains 16 residues. The CDR3 DNA sequence: TGTGCCAGCAGTTCCGACAGAGAAGGACCAAATCAGCCCCAGCATTTT. Translated, it gives CASSSDREGPNQPQHF.

V is TRBV7-9 and J is TRBJ2-7, with D possibly called TRBD1 or TRBD2 (5 bases each). Trimming pared 5 bases from V and 2 bases from J, leaving 10 bases between. Germline V CDR1 and CDR2: SEHNR, FQNEAQ (reference sequence). The CDR3 has 13 residues. DNA for the CDR3: TGTGCCAGCAGCCCAGGGACCCCCTACGAGCAGTACTTC. Translating it yields CASSPGTPYEQYF.

The chain joins TRBV7-9 to TRBJ2-1; 11 bases map to TRBD2. The V gene's germline CDR1 is SEHNR and CDR2 FQNEAQ (reference sequence). The CDR3 spans 18 residues. The trim removed 3 bases at V and 3 bases at J, leaving 10 bases unmatched. CDR3 sequence: CASSLGVAGGYDYNEQFF. DNA for the CDR3: TGTGCCAGCAGCTTGGGGGTAGCGGGGGGGTACGACTACAATGAGCAGTTCTTC.

The chain joins TRBV28 to TRBJ2-3; D is possibly TRBD1 (6 bases). The CDR3 covers 15 residues. From germline, CDR1 is MDHEN and CDR2 SYDVKM. V was pared by 6 bases and J by 0 bases, with 13 bases between. The CDR3 region has the DNA TGTGCCAGCAGCCCCCGGACAGCGAGCACAGATACGCAGTATTTT. Protein sequence: CASSPRTASTDTQYF.

This clone rates as large. The V call is TRBV19, the J call TRBJ1-1, with D hard to call. V shed 1 base and J shed 1 base, with 7 bases lying between them. The CDR3 loop spans 14 amino acids. The germline CDR1 and CDR2 sequences are LNHDA and SQIVND (reference sequence). CDR3 in amino acids: CASSIGGANTEAFF. CDR3 coding DNA: TGTGCCAGTAGTATAGGGGGAGCGAACACTGAAGCTTTCTTT.

The chain combines TRBV7-9 with TRBJ2-7; 8 bases match TRBD1. The CDR3 loop spans 15 amino acids. Germline assignment: CDR1 SEHNR and CDR2 FQNEAQ (reference sequence). The J segment lost 5 bases and the V segment lost 5 bases, leaving 11 bases of the junction unmatched. The CDR3 loop reads CASSDGQGAQHEQYF. The DNA for the CDR3 is TGTGCCAGCAGCGACGGACAGGGCGCCCAACACGAGCAGTACTTC.